The present TCR beta chain was sequenced within a study of T cell repertoires in cytomegalovirus infection. Study as a whole: It can be stated that public TCR beta signatures indicated CMV infection as well as a matching HLA type.

This CDR3 region has 14 residues. The V and J ends lost 2 bases and 4 bases respectively, with 10 bases between them. Each CDR3 protein is one row after TCRdb ran MiXCR on the reads. The repertoire holds under 450,000 distinct CDR3 sequences, about 32% seen once, with approximately 15% in the top ten. As to this clonotype: Its antigen remains unidentified.

The J gene is TRBJ2-3, the V gene TRBV12-3 or TRBV12-4; D possibly corresponds to TRBD1 (6 bases). The sequence was obtained from a human donor in good health (CMV status not recorded). Some clones in this sample may be carry-over from other donors' samples. The input for sequencing was cultured PBMCs, taken from culture after CMV antigen stimulation. CDR3 loop: CASSLPGVADTQYF. CDR3 nucleotide sequence: TGTGCCAGCAGTTTACCAGGGGTCGCAGATACGCAGTATTTT.